This TCR beta chain is drawn from a study of T cell responses to AZD1222 COVID-19 vaccine. The study's findings and limits: Most donors were white British and more were female, and clonal diversity was possibly underestimated.

The assay was immunoSEQ multiplex PCR, and TCRdb's table has in-frame clones only and misses some. The data contain fewer than 150,000 clones, 88% of them singletons. As to this clone: Antigen: not known.

V was clipped by 2 bases and J by 0 bases, with 10 bases between them. The CDR3 runs 16 residues. Germline assignment: CDR1 LGHNA and CDR2 YSLEER. Second-dose groups at about 4 or about 12 weeks were pooled. The sample consisted of peripheral blood, taken 28 days after the second AZD1222 dose. The chain employs TRBV4-3 and TRBJ1-4; maybe TRBD1 (5 bases). The source of this sequence is an adult who received the AZD1222 COVID-19 vaccine. The CDR3 loop is CASSQFSGATNEKLFF. CDR3 DNA sequence: TGCGCCAGCAGCCAATTCTCGGGGGCAACTAATGAAAAACTGTTTTTT.